This T cell receptor (beta chain) was sequenced for a study of cytomegalovirus exposure and HLA in healthy donors. Study summary: There were fewer than 130 million unique TCR beta sequences, drawn from about 200 million T cells, in an earlier analysis. For the approximately 360 genotyped donors, 75% to 90% fell within the Caucasian-associated ancestry cluster.

In the PCR, 60 Vbeta and 13 Jbeta primers were used. Authors' data handling: The count from a later analysis was some 81 million unique TCR beta chains, 9.5 million to 11 million of them shared. Method: immunoSEQ multiplex PCR; TCRdb's copy keeps in-frame clones and lacks some. V and J calls and clone size are copied from that table; D and trimming were computed from the DNA. The sample has over 120,000 clones, roughly 70% seen once. Overall study results and limits: Other equally common chains were less clonally expanded than HLA-associated TCR beta chains, a later analysis showed.

Notes on this clone: Its matching antigen is unknown.

Per germline, CDR1 MDHEN and CDR2 SYDVKM. CDR3 length equals 14 residues. The V end lost 2 bases, the J end lost 3 bases, and 7 bases lay between the germline ends. The origin of this receptor is a man aged 30 to 39 in good health and CMV-seronegative. The chain is built from TRBV28 and TRBJ2-2; D is perhaps TRBD1 (6 bases). Sequenced sample: PBMCs. Here the CDR3 reads CASSLAGDTGELFF. CDR3 sequence (DNA): TGTGCCAGCAGTTTAGCAGGGGACACCGGGGAGCTGTTTTTT.